These T cell receptor beta chains were read from a single sample in a study of shared clonotypes between healthy human individuals. Sequencing used immunoSEQ multiplex PCR; TCRdb keeps in-frame clones, though not all of them. This table has 640,000 or so clones, about two thirds appearing once. Sequenced input: memory CD4+ T cells sorted from blood. All receptors derive from a woman in her thirties in good health. The CDR3 runs from the conserved cysteine through the conserved F or W. A D gene is named only where the DNA matches it firmly. The size field is filled for only some rows; it gives once, few, many or a size class.

TRBJ2-1,-,-,TRBV18,TGTGCCAGCTCCCGAAACCCAGAAACCTACAATGAGCAGTTCTTC,CASSRNPETYNEQFF
TRBJ1-1,-,once,TRBV28,TGTGCCAGCAGTGGTGCGGCACAGGAGAACACTGAAGCTTTCTTT,CASSGAAQENTEAFF
TRBJ2-1,TRBD2,-,TRBV28,TGTGCCAGCAGTTCGATGGGACTAGATAACAATGAGCAGTTCTTC,CASSSMGLDNNEQFF
TRBJ2-3,-,-,TRBV11-2,TGTGCCAGCAGCGTAGGAACCCTGAGTTGGAATACGCAGTATTTT,CASSVGTLSWNTQYF
TRBJ2-3,-,-,TRBV7-8,TGTGCCAGCAGCCCGCCCGGGCGTCCCACGAGCACAGATACGCAGTATTTT,CASSPPGRPTSTDTQYF
TRBJ1-2,TRBD1,-,TRBV7-2,TGTGCCAGCAGCTTCGGACAGGCACCCTATGGCTACACCTTC,CASSFGQAPYGYTF
TRBJ2-1,-,-,TRBV14,TGTGCCAGCAGCCATCTGATAGGTATCCCCTACAATGAGCAGTTCTTC,CASSHLIGIPYNEQFF
TRBJ2-1,-,few,TRBV21-1,TGTGCCAGCAGTACACTAGCGGGAGAGGGTGATGAGCAGTTCTTC,CASSTLAGEGDEQFF
TRBJ2-5,TRBD1,-,TRBV6-5,TGTGCCAGCAGTTACGAAAGGACAGGGCAAGAGACCCAGTACTTC,CASSYERTGQETQYF
TRBJ1-4,-,few,TRBV2,TGTGCCAGCAGTCGACACGGATATAATGAAAAACTGTTTTTT,CASSRHGYNEKLFF
TRBJ1-3,-,once,TRBV18,TGTGCCAGCTCATCTCTAGAGGGCGGAGGAGAAAACACCATATATTTT,CASSSLEGGGENTIYF
TRBJ2-1,-,-,TRBV2,TGTGCCAGCAGTGAGGGTTGGCGACAAAATGAGCAGTTCTTC,CASSEGWRQNEQFF
TRBJ2-5,TRBD1,-,TRBV7-3,TGTGCCAGCAGCCCGGGACAGCAAGAGACCCAGTACTTC,CASSPGQQETQYF